This record covers a single T cell receptor beta chain. These data come from a study of cytomegalovirus exposure and HLA in healthy donors. It was with 60 Vbeta and 13 Jbeta primers that the PCR ran. Sequencing used immunoSEQ multiplex PCR; TCRdb keeps in-frame clones, though not all of them. The sample holds over 95,000 clones, about 79% seen once. CDR3 length: 16 residues. The V gene's germline CDR1 is SGHNT and CDR2 YENEEA. V was pared by 2 bases and J by 2 bases, with 2 bases of the junction left unmatched. The sample taken for sequencing was PBMCs. The TCR comes from a woman aged 18-29 years in good health and CMV-seronegative. This chain joins TRBV11-3 and TRBJ2-1, with 11 bases aligning to TRBD2. The CDR3 DNA reads TGTGCCAGCAGCTTAAGACTAGCGGGGACCTACAATGAGCAGTTCTTC. Protein: CASSLRLAGTYNEQFF.